The 13 T cell receptor beta chains presented below share a single source sample, sequenced in a study of T cell repertoires in cytomegalovirus infection. One entry per CDR3 protein, called by TCRdb with MiXCR from the reads. The top ten clones hold around 12% of a sample with hundreds of thousands of distinct CDR3 sequences, over 25% of them seen once. Antigens of these TCRs are unknown. Material: cultured CD8+ T cells from PBMCs, obtained from culture after CMV antigen stimulation. These receptors all come from a human donor in good health (CMV status not recorded). Some clones in this sample may be carry-over from other donors' samples.

The chain links TRBV5-8 to TRBJ2-5, with D hard to call. Germline CDR1 reads SGHTS; CDR2 reads YDEGEE. The CDR3 contains 16 residues. Trimming removed 3 bases at V and 1 base at J, with 16 bases between. CDR3 in amino acids: CASSSVGFWTQETQYF. In DNA, the CDR3 is TGTGCCAGCAGCTCCGTCGGATTCTGGACCCAAGAGACCCAGTACTTC.

This clonotype has at least ten counts. This chain links TRBV7-2 with TRBJ1-2, with a tentative D call TRBD1 (5 bases). Germline loops: CDR1 SGHTA, CDR2 FQGNSA. The CDR3 is 15 amino acids. Between the trimmed V and J ends, which lost 6 bases and 4 bases, there was a span of 18 bases. In DNA form, the CDR3 reads TGTGCCAGCAGTAGAACTACAGACAGCAGCTATGGCTACACCTTC. Encoded protein: CASSRTTDSSYGYTF.

The genes are TRBV7-6 and TRBJ1-6; D may be TRBD1 (6 bases). Trimming removed 5 bases at V and 7 bases at J, with 12 bases between. Per germline, CDR1 SGHVS and CDR2 FNYEAQ. This CDR3 is built from 14 residues. CDR3 loop: CASSPHQGNSPLHF. The CDR3 region has the DNA TGTGCCAGCAGCCCACACCAGGGGAATTCACCCCTCCACTTT.

CDR3 residues: CASSRFRDPRREKLFF. CDR3 nucleotides: TGTGCCAGCAGCCGGTTCCGGGACCCCCGGCGGGAAAAACTGTTTTTT. The chain links TRBV14 to TRBJ1-4; possibly TRBD1 for D (5 bases). With 4 bases removed from V and 8 bases from J, the gap between germline ends came to 20 bases. The germline CDR1 and CDR2 sequences are SGHDN and FVKESK. The CDR3 totals 16 residues.

This clonotype has only a few counts. This chain uses TRBV20-1 with TRBJ2-1; 11 positions agree with TRBD2. With 3 bases clipped from V and 4 bases from J, the junction kept 5 bases outside the gene matches. The length of the CDR3 is 15 residues. CDR1 and CDR2 (germline): DFQATT, SNEGSKA (reference sequence). The CDR3 region has the DNA TGCAGTGCTAGGGCCCTAGCGGGGGGTTACAATGAGCAGTTCTTC. Amino acids: CSARALAGGYNEQFF.

This clonotype was picked up a small number of times. This chain connects TRBV7-8 to TRBJ1-1; D perhaps matches TRBD1 (5 bases). Trimming took off 5 bases at V and 1 base at J, with 14 bases between the two ends. CDR1 is SGHVS and CDR2 is FQNEAQ in the germline V gene. The CDR3 sequence is 15 residues long. DNA of the CDR3: TGTGCCAGCAGCCTCCCGGGGCCAGAGAACACTGAAGCTTTCTTT. This gives the protein CASSLPGPENTEAFF.

This clonotype occurred a few times. This sequence joins TRBV7-8 and TRBJ1-4; D uncertain. Germline V gives CDR1 SGHVS, CDR2 FQNEAQ. The ends were cut back, 1 base at V and 0 bases at J, with 12 bases in the middle. The CDR3 has 17 amino acids. CDR3 sequence (DNA): TGTGCCAGCAGCTTAGGATCCCAACCAGCAACTAATGAAAAACTGTTTTTT. It encodes CASSLGSQPATNEKLFF.

This clonotype was detected ten times or more. This chain links TRBV28 with TRBJ1-1; 8 bases line up with TRBD1. V dropped 7 bases and J dropped 6; count of bases not matched to a gene: 7. In germline, CDR1 is MDHEN, CDR2 SYDVKM. The length of the CDR3 is 13 residues. The CDR3 sequence: CASTRQGSPEAFF. The CDR3 coding sequence is TGTGCCAGCACCAGACAGGGGTCCCCTGAAGCTTTCTTT.

Concerning this clonotype itself: One end of the junction varies from germline; a read error may be responsible. J is TRBJ2-5 and V is TRBV7-7; D unresolved. The CDR3 spans 13 residues. Germline CDR1 and CDR2: SSHAT and FNYEAQ (reference sequence). Written as DNA, the CDR3 is TGTGCTAGCAGCTTAGAAGGGATCGAGACCCAGTACTTC. Its protein product is CASSLEGIETQYF.

As regards this clonotype: Being one base from a much bigger clone, this may be a read error. The CDR3 here is CASSLMGTGELFF. The CDR3 DNA reads as TGTGCCAGCAGCTTAATGGGGACCGGGGAGCTGTTTTTT. This rearrangement joins TRBV7-3 to TRBJ2-2; D is unresolved. Between the trimmed V and J ends, which lost 1 base and 5 bases, there was a span of 5 bases. From germline, CDR1 is SGHTA and CDR2 FQGTGA. CDR3 length equals 13 residues.

The DNA for the CDR3 is TGTGCCACCAGTGATGCGCTCGGGGAGCTGTTTTTT. It is translated as CATSDALGELFF. The chain carries TRBV24-1 and TRBJ2-2; D remains unclear. Trimming took off 3 bases at V and 7 bases at J, with 5 bases between the two ends. CDR1 KGHDR and CDR2 SFDVKD come from the germline V gene. The CDR3 runs to 12 residues.

This clonotype was recorded a few times. The chain is built from TRBV10-1 and TRBJ2-1, with D perhaps TRBD2 (6 bases). This CDR3 region has 17 residues. Germline assignment: CDR1 WNHNN and CDR2 SYGVQD (reference sequence). V was cut by 0 bases and J by 0 bases, with 12 bases left in between. The CDR3 sequence: CASSESGRGNSYNEQFF. The CDR3 DNA follows: TGCGCCAGCAGTGAGTCAGGGCGGGGCAACTCCTACAATGAGCAGTTCTTC.

This clonotype was observed a few times. Written as DNA, the CDR3 is TGTGCCAGCATCCCTCCCAACACCGGGGAGCTGTTTTTT. It translates to CASIPPNTGELFF. The rearrangement uses TRBV11-2 and TRBJ2-2; no firm D call. Per germline, CDR1 SGHAT and CDR2 FQNNGV. Trimming took 7 bases from V and 2 from J, leaving 8 bases between them. There are 13 residues in the CDR3.